Below, one TCR beta chain is given with its context. TCRdb passed the 5' RACE reads through MiXCR, listing each CDR3 protein once. The repertoire includes just under 650,000 distinct CDR3 sequences, around 7.4% of them detected once, and 1.6% sits in the top ten. The sample originates from a study of identical twins. These data also formed part of another study, on yellow fever vaccine responses in identical twins.

This clonotype was sampled from a woman between 18 and 29 years old in good health. The sequenced material came from PBMCs.

In DNA form, the CDR3 reads TGTGCCAGCACCGCGGGGTTGGGAGCCTACAATGAGCAGTTCTTC. Its protein is CASTAGLGAYNEQFF. J is TRBJ2-1 and V is TRBV6-1; D might be TRBD2 (6 bases). The CDR3 length is 15 residues. V gave up 7 bases and J gave up 2 bases, with 15 bases separating them. Germline CDR1 MNHNS, CDR2 SASEGT.